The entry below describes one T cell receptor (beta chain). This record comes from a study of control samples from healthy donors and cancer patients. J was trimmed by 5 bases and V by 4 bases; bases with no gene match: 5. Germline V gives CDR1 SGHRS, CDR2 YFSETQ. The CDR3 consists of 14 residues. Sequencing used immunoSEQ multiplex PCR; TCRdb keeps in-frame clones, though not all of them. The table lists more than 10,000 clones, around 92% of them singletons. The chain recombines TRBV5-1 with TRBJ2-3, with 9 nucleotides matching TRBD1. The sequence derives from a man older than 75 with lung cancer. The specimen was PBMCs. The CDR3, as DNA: TGCGCCAGCAGCGTACAGGGGGCGGAAGATACGCAGTATTTT. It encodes CASSVQGAEDTQYF.